A single T cell receptor beta chain is shown here with its context. Sequenced by immunoSEQ multiplex PCR; TCRdb stores in-frame clones only, minus some. The table includes some 97,000 clones, roughly nine tenths detected once. V was shortened by 5 bases and J by 4 bases, with 19 bases between the two germline ends. CDR3 length equals 16 residues. Germline-derived CDR1 and CDR2 are SGHNT and YYREEE (reference sequence). These data come from a study of control samples from healthy donors and cancer patients. Sequencing used blood. V is TRBV5-4 and J is TRBJ1-3; D is possibly TRBD1 (5 bases). This sequence was found in a woman aged 45-60 years in good health. The CDR3 DNA reads TGTGCCAGCAGATCCGGGACGGAGATATTCGGAAACACCATATATTTT. It specifies CASRSGTEIFGNTIYF. Supplemented by reference TRBV5-4 and TRBJ1-3, the full variable domain reads ETGVTQSPTHLIKTRGQQVTLRCSSQSGHNTVSWYQQALGQGPQFIFQYYREEENGRGNFPPRFSGLQFPNYSSELNVNALELDDSALYLCASRSGTEIFGNTIYFGEGSWLTVV.